Listed below are T cell receptor beta chains from one sample, sequenced in a study of T cell responses to AZD1222 COVID-19 vaccine. Only in-frame clones appear in the TCRdb table, and some are missing; sequencing was by immunoSEQ multiplex PCR. The table records around 160,000 clones, 91% of them present only once. This sample comprised peripheral blood, obtained 28 days after the second AZD1222 dose. The origin of the receptors is an adult who received the AZD1222 COVID-19 vaccine. CDR3s include the opening cysteine and the closing phenylalanine or tryptophan. The D gene is left open where the match is weak. Size is omitted from some rows. Given values are once, few, many or a class for expanded clones.

D gene: NA; V gene: TRBV18; J gene: TRBJ1-3; clone size: NA; CDR3 DNA: TGTGCCAGCTCACCCGGGACCGACTCGCGTAGCACCATATATTTT; CDR3 protein: CASSPGTDSRSTIYF
D gene: TRBD1; V gene: TRBV6-2/TRBV6-3; J gene: TRBJ1-1; clone size: NA; CDR3 DNA: TGTGCCAGCAGCCAATGGACAGGGTATGAAGCTTTCTTT; CDR3 protein: CASSQWTGYEAFF
D gene: NA; V gene: TRBV19; J gene: TRBJ1-1; clone size: once; CDR3 DNA: TGTGCCAGTACAGCCTATATGAACACTGAAGCTTTCTTT; CDR3 protein: CASTAYMNTEAFF
D gene: NA; V gene: TRBV3-1/TRBV3-2; J gene: TRBJ1-2; clone size: NA; CDR3 DNA: TGTGCCAGCAGCCAGGACCTGAGTCATGGCTACACCTTC; CDR3 protein: CASSQDLSHGYTF
D gene: NA; V gene: TRBV23-1; J gene: TRBJ1-5; clone size: NA; CDR3 DNA: TGCGCCAGCAGTCTTCCAGGGGCCAATCAGCCCCAGCATTTT; CDR3 protein: CASSLPGANQPQHF
D gene: NA; V gene: TRBV18; J gene: TRBJ1-1; clone size: NA; CDR3 DNA: TGTGCCAGCTCACAGGATTCAGGGGTACGGAACACTGAAGCTTTCTTT; CDR3 protein: CASSQDSGVRNTEAFF
D gene: NA; V gene: TRBV5-1; J gene: TRBJ2-1; clone size: NA; CDR3 DNA: TGCGCCAGCAGCTTGGCCGTGGGGGACTCTACCTACAATGAGCAGTTCTTC; CDR3 protein: CASSLAVGDSTYNEQFF
D gene: NA; V gene: TRBV27; J gene: TRBJ1-5; clone size: NA; CDR3 DNA: TGTGCCAGCAGTTTAGGTGCAGGGGTTAGCAATCAGCCCCAGCATTTT; CDR3 protein: CASSLGAGVSNQPQHF
D gene: TRBD2; V gene: TRBV5-4; J gene: TRBJ2-5; clone size: NA; CDR3 DNA: TGTGCCAGCAGCCCAACGCCGGGACTAGCGTCCCAAGAGACCCAGTACTTC; CDR3 protein: CASSPTPGLASQETQYF
D gene: NA; V gene: TRBV19; J gene: TRBJ1-2; clone size: few; CDR3 DNA: TGTGCCAGTAGTATCCAGAGTGGAGGCTATGGCTACACCTTC; CDR3 protein: CASSIQSGGYGYTF
D gene: TRBD1; V gene: TRBV6-6; J gene: TRBJ1-5; clone size: NA; CDR3 DNA: TGTGCCAGCAGGGGGACAGGATCGAGCAATCAGCCCCAGCATTTT; CDR3 protein: CASRGTGSSNQPQHF
D gene: NA; V gene: TRBV13; J gene: TRBJ1-3; clone size: NA; CDR3 DNA: TGTGCCAGCAGCCTGGACAAGTCCTCTGGAAACACCATATATTTT; CDR3 protein: CASSLDKSSGNTIYF
D gene: TRBD1; V gene: TRBV18; J gene: TRBJ2-7; clone size: NA; CDR3 DNA: TGTGCCAGCTCACCCAGACAGGGGCCCTACGAGCAGTACTTC; CDR3 protein: CASSPRQGPYEQYF
D gene: TRBD1; V gene: TRBV7-6; J gene: TRBJ1-1; clone size: NA; CDR3 DNA: TGTGCCAGCACCCGACATACGGGGGACAGCATGAACACTGAAGCTTTCTTT; CDR3 protein: CASTRHTGDSMNTEAFF
D gene: NA; V gene: TRBV6-5; J gene: TRBJ2-2; clone size: NA; CDR3 DNA: TGTGCCAGCAAGGCGGGGTGGAGCACCGGGGAGCTGTTTTTT; CDR3 protein: CASKAGWSTGELFF
D gene: TRBD1; V gene: TRBV7-9; J gene: TRBJ1-1; clone size: NA; CDR3 DNA: TGTGCCAGCAGCCAGCCAGACAGGGGGCGTACTGAAGCTTTCTTT; CDR3 protein: CASSQPDRGRTEAFF
D gene: NA; V gene: TRBV3-1/TRBV3-2; J gene: TRBJ1-4; clone size: NA; CDR3 DNA: TGTGCCACGACCCGGGGGGGCGCCGATGAAAAACTGTTTTTT; CDR3 protein: CATTRGGADEKLFF
D gene: TRBD2; V gene: TRBV28; J gene: TRBJ2-7; clone size: NA; CDR3 DNA: TGTGCCAGCAGTACAGCGGGGTTGTCCTACGAGCAGTACTTC; CDR3 protein: CASSTAGLSYEQYF
D gene: TRBD1; V gene: TRBV11-3; J gene: TRBJ1-2; clone size: NA; CDR3 DNA: TGTGCCAGCACCGAATATCAGGGGGCCTATGGCTACACCTTC; CDR3 protein: CASTEYQGAYGYTF
D gene: NA; V gene: TRBV3-1/TRBV3-2; J gene: TRBJ1-2; clone size: NA; CDR3 DNA: TGTGCCAGCAGCCAAGATCTTGTCGGCTATGGCTACACCTTC; CDR3 protein: CASSQDLVGYGYTF
D gene: NA; V gene: TRBV4-1; J gene: TRBJ1-6; clone size: NA; CDR3 DNA: TGCGCCAGCAGCACATGGACTCGAGAATCACCCCTCCACTTT; CDR3 protein: CASSTWTRESPLHF
D gene: TRBD1; V gene: TRBV13; J gene: TRBJ1-2; clone size: NA; CDR3 DNA: TGTGCCAGCAGCTTAGGTAGAGGGGGCTACTATGGCTACACCTTC; CDR3 protein: CASSLGRGGYYGYTF
D gene: NA; V gene: TRBV28; J gene: TRBJ1-2; clone size: NA; CDR3 DNA: TGTGCCAGCAGTTTAAATCCGCAGGGATCCTATGGCTACACCTTC; CDR3 protein: CASSLNPQGSYGYTF
D gene: NA; V gene: TRBV12-3/TRBV12-4; J gene: TRBJ2-7; clone size: NA; CDR3 DNA: TGTGCCAGCACCCCAGGTACGCACGGCGTTTACTTC; CDR3 protein: CASTPGTHGVYF
D gene: TRBD1; V gene: TRBV7-8; J gene: TRBJ1-5; clone size: NA; CDR3 DNA: TGTGCCAGCAGCTTGGGGGACAGTAGCAATCAGCCCCAGCATTTT; CDR3 protein: CASSLGDSSNQPQHF
D gene: TRBD1; V gene: TRBV7-2; J gene: TRBJ2-7; clone size: NA; CDR3 DNA: TGTGCCAGCAGAGAACGACAGGGTGGGTACGAGCAGTACTTC; CDR3 protein: CASRERQGGYEQYF
D gene: TRBD2; V gene: TRBV15; J gene: TRBJ2-7; clone size: NA; CDR3 DNA: TGTGCCACCAGCAGTGGACTAGCGGGAGTCGAGCAGTACTTC; CDR3 protein: CATSSGLAGVEQYF
D gene: TRBD1; V gene: TRBV13; J gene: TRBJ2-3; clone size: NA; CDR3 DNA: TGTGCCAGCAGCCAACGGACAGGGGGCCCAGATACGCAGTATTTT; CDR3 protein: CASSQRTGGPDTQYF
D gene: TRBD1; V gene: TRBV15; J gene: TRBJ1-1; clone size: NA; CDR3 DNA: TGTGCCACCAGCAGTCACCTGCCAGGGGGAGCTGGAGCTTTCTTT; CDR3 protein: CATSSHLPGGAGAFF
D gene: TRBD1; V gene: TRBV19; J gene: TRBJ2-3; clone size: NA; CDR3 DNA: TGTGCCAGTAGTTCTCAGGGGGCCGGGTCCACGCAGTATTTT; CDR3 protein: CASSSQGAGSTQYF
D gene: NA; V gene: TRBV5-6; J gene: TRBJ2-7; clone size: NA; CDR3 DNA: TGTGCCAGCAGCTTGAGGAGGGCCTACGAGCAGTACTTC; CDR3 protein: CASSLRRAYEQYF
D gene: NA; V gene: TRBV30; J gene: TRBJ2-2; clone size: NA; CDR3 DNA: TGTGCCTGGAGCCAGGTGTCGGACACCGGGGAGCTGTTTTTT; CDR3 protein: CAWSQVSDTGELFF
D gene: NA; V gene: TRBV6-5; J gene: TRBJ2-2; clone size: few; CDR3 DNA: TGTGCCAGCAGTTACTCGTACAGAAACTCCGGGGAGCTGTTTTTT; CDR3 protein: CASSYSYRNSGELFF
D gene: NA; V gene: TRBV7-2; J gene: TRBJ2-7; clone size: NA; CDR3 DNA: TGTGCCAGCAGCGGACCAACAGGGCTAGGGGAGCAGTACTTC; CDR3 protein: CASSGPTGLGEQYF
D gene: TRBD2; V gene: TRBV9; J gene: TRBJ2-2; clone size: NA; CDR3 DNA: TGTGCCAGCAGCGTAGCTAGCGGGACAACTACGAGCACCGGGGAGCTGTTTTTT; CDR3 protein: CASSVASGTTTSTGELFF
D gene: NA; V gene: TRBV4-1; J gene: TRBJ1-1; clone size: NA; CDR3 DNA: TGCGCCAGCAGCCGCGGGGGCGCAGGGCATTTGGGCACTGAAGCTTTCTTT; CDR3 protein: CASSRGGAGHLGTEAFF
D gene: NA; V gene: TRBV7-2; J gene: TRBJ1-5; clone size: NA; CDR3 DNA: TGTGCCAGCAGCTCCAACCCCAATCAGCCCCAGCATTTT; CDR3 protein: CASSSNPNQPQHF
D gene: NA; V gene: TRBV21-1; J gene: TRBJ1-1; clone size: NA; CDR3 DNA: TGTGCCAGCAGCAAAAAAAGGGGAGACAGTAAGGGGACTGAAGCTTTCTTT; CDR3 protein: CASSKKRGDSKGTEAFF
D gene: NA; V gene: TRBV2; J gene: TRBJ1-5; clone size: few; CDR3 DNA: TGTGCCAGCAGTGAAGACACAAATCAGCCCCAGCATTTT; CDR3 protein: CASSEDTNQPQHF
D gene: NA; V gene: TRBV2; J gene: TRBJ1-1; clone size: NA; CDR3 DNA: TGTGCCAGCAGGGGACCCAGGAACACTGAAGCTTTCTTT; CDR3 protein: CASRGPRNTEAFF
D gene: NA; V gene: TRBV12-3/TRBV12-4; J gene: TRBJ1-1; clone size: few; CDR3 DNA: TGTGCCAGCCTCCGGGTTAGGAACACTGAAGCTTTCTTT; CDR3 protein: CASLRVRNTEAFF
D gene: NA; V gene: TRBV4-3; J gene: TRBJ1-5; clone size: NA; CDR3 DNA: TGCGCCAGCAGCCAATCTGGGGATCAGCCCCAGCATTTT; CDR3 protein: CASSQSGDQPQHF
D gene: NA; V gene: TRBV27; J gene: TRBJ1-5; clone size: NA; CDR3 DNA: TGTGCCAGCAGTTACAAGACTAGCAATCAGCCCCAGCATTTT; CDR3 protein: CASSYKTSNQPQHF
D gene: TRBD2; V gene: TRBV5-1; J gene: TRBJ2-3; clone size: NA; CDR3 DNA: TGCGCCAGCAGCTTGGGGTCTAGCGGGGGGCCGCCAGATACGCAGTATTTT; CDR3 protein: CASSLGSSGGPPDTQYF
D gene: TRBD1; V gene: TRBV19; J gene: TRBJ1-4; clone size: NA; CDR3 DNA: TGTGCCAGTAGCCGGGGGACAGGGTTTAATGAAAAACTGTTTTTT; CDR3 protein: CASSRGTGFNEKLFF
D gene: NA; V gene: TRBV30; J gene: TRBJ2-1; clone size: NA; CDR3 DNA: TGTGCCTGGAGTGTCGGCCTAGACAATGAGCAGTTCTTC; CDR3 protein: CAWSVGLDNEQFF
D gene: NA; V gene: TRBV30; J gene: TRBJ1-4; clone size: NA; CDR3 DNA: TGTGCCTGGAACCTTCCGGGACTCAGATATGAAAAACTGTTTTTT; CDR3 protein: CAWNLPGLRYEKLFF
D gene: TRBD2; V gene: TRBV19; J gene: TRBJ2-5; clone size: NA; CDR3 DNA: TGTGCCAGTAGTATTCTCACTAGCGGGGAAGAGACCCAGTACTTC; CDR3 protein: CASSILTSGEETQYF
D gene: NA; V gene: TRBV6-2/TRBV6-3; J gene: TRBJ2-1; clone size: NA; CDR3 DNA: TGTGCCAGCAGTTACTACGCTAGGGCGGTTAGCAATGAGCAGTTCTTC; CDR3 protein: CASSYYARAVSNEQFF
D gene: TRBD2; V gene: TRBV7-8; J gene: TRBJ2-1; clone size: NA; CDR3 DNA: TGTGCCAGCAGCATAGCGGGAGGTTTGGGTAACAATGAGCAGTTCTTC; CDR3 protein: CASSIAGGLGNNEQFF
D gene: NA; V gene: TRBV7-2; J gene: TRBJ2-7; clone size: NA; CDR3 DNA: TGTGCCAGCAGCCCCTTCTACGAGCAGTACTTC; CDR3 protein: CASSPFYEQYF
D gene: NA; V gene: TRBV18; J gene: TRBJ1-1; clone size: NA; CDR3 DNA: TGTGCCAGCTCACCAAGCTCAGTAGGGGTGAACACTGAAGCTTTCTTT; CDR3 protein: CASSPSSVGVNTEAFF
D gene: NA; V gene: TRBV4-3; J gene: TRBJ2-6; clone size: NA; CDR3 DNA: TGCGCCAGCAGCCAAGAAAGATACGGCTCTGGGGCCAACGTCCTGACTTTC; CDR3 protein: CASSQERYGSGANVLTF
D gene: NA; V gene: TRBV4-3; J gene: TRBJ2-3; clone size: once; CDR3 DNA: TGCGCCAGCAGCCAAGATACCGCAGATACGCAGTATTTT; CDR3 protein: CASSQDTADTQYF